The 14 T cell receptor beta chains presented below share a single source sample, sequenced in a study of shared clonotypes between healthy human individuals. Some clones are missing from TCRdb's copy, which holds only in-frame ones; the method was immunoSEQ multiplex PCR. The sample records around 1,900,000 clones, 80% to 95% being singletons. Naive CD8 cells, CD45RO-negative and positively selected for CCR7, excluded terminally differentiated effector memory CD45RA+ cells. The material sequenced was naive CD8+ T cells from PBMCs. These receptors originate from a man younger than 35 in good health. Some clones in this sample may be carry-over from other donors' samples.

The sample holds a few counts of this clone. This specimen includes other DNA sequences encoding the same CDR3. The rearrangement links TRBV30 to TRBJ1-1; D gene unclear. Germline V gene sequence: CDR1 GTSNPN, CDR2 SVGIG (reference sequence). V was cut by 0 bases and J by 5 bases, with 4 bases left in between. This CDR3 has 11 residues. The CDR3 here is CAWSVGTEAFF. The CDR3 coding sequence is TGTGCCTGGAGTGTAGGAACTGAAGCTTTCTTT.

The V and J genes are TRBV7-6 and TRBJ2-7; D remains ambiguous. There are 13 residues in the CDR3. The germline V gene encodes CDR1 SGHVS and CDR2 FNYEAQ. Trimming removed 5 bases from V and 1 base from J, with 9 bases in between. CDR3 sequence: CASSVKQSYEQYF. CDR3 sequence (DNA): TGTGCCAGCAGCGTCAAGCAGTCCTACGAGCAGTACTTC.

The chain employs TRBV7-7 and TRBJ2-5, with D perhaps TRBD1 (5 bases). Germline V lookup: CDR1 SSHAT, CDR2 FNYEAQ (reference sequence). V was shortened by 5 bases and J by 4 bases, with 17 bases between the two germline ends. The CDR3 totals 15 residues. The CDR3: CASSTRQYPPETQYF. The CDR3 DNA follows: TGTGCCAGCAGCACCCGACAGTACCCCCCAGAGACCCAGTACTTC.

This chain connects TRBV9 to TRBJ2-7; D tentatively reads TRBD1 or TRBD2 (5 bases each). This CDR3 is built from 14 residues. Trimming pared 4 bases from V and 3 bases from J, leaving 14 bases between. CDR1 SGDLS and CDR2 YYNGEE come from the germline V gene. The CDR3 DNA sequence: TGTGCCAGCAGCCTCCGGGACCGAGACTACGAGCAGTACTTC. Protein product: CASSLRDRDYEQYF.

The CDR3 is CASSWGDQPYF. The CDR3 nucleotides read TGTGCCAGCAGTTGGGGGGACCAGCCGTATTTT. This sequence joins TRBV27 and TRBJ2-3; a weak D match, TRBD2 (6 bases). Germline CDR1 MNHEY, CDR2 SMNVEV (reference sequence). The CDR3 is 11 amino acids. The V end lost 4 bases, the J end lost 14 bases, and 13 bases lay between the germline ends.

The chain couples TRBV9 to TRBJ2-1, with 9 bases identical to TRBD2. This CDR3 region has 15 residues. CDR1 is SGDLS, CDR2 YYNGEE, per germline. With V trimmed by 4 bases and J by 9 bases, 11 bases remained unmatched. CDR3 nucleotide sequence: TGTGCCAGCAGCCCCAGGTCTAGCGGGATTGTTGAGCAGTTCTTC. Translation gives CASSPRSSGIVEQFF.

The rearrangement uses TRBV28 and TRBJ2-3, with D possibly being TRBD2 (5 bases). The V gene's germline CDR1 is MDHEN and CDR2 SYDVKM. The V and J ends lost 5 bases and 2 bases respectively, with 11 bases between them. This CDR3 is built from 14 residues. CDR3: CASSRDSITDTQYF. In DNA, the CDR3 is TGTGCCAGCAGTCGGGATAGTATCACAGATACGCAGTATTTT.

For this clone: Additional DNA sequences in this sample encode the identical CDR3. V is TRBV29-1 and J is TRBJ2-7; unclear D gene. V was pared by 3 bases and J by 2 bases, with 8 bases between. This CDR3 region has 12 residues. CDR1 and CDR2 from the germline V gene are SQVTM and ANQGSEA. CDR3 sequence reads: CSVEIGTYEQYF. The CDR3 nucleotides read TGCAGCGTTGAGATAGGAACCTACGAGCAGTACTTC.

The chain is built from TRBV29-1 and TRBJ2-7, with D unclear. Germline V gene sequence: CDR1 SQVTM, CDR2 ANQGSEA. CDR3 length: 12 amino acids. V was shortened by 1 base and J by 5 bases, with 9 bases between the two germline ends. CDR3 bases: TGCAGCGTTGAAGGGGCCCCGAACGAGCAGTACTTC. Translating gives CSVEGAPNEQYF.

The V call is TRBV2, the J call TRBJ2-4, with a possible D match to TRBD1 (5 bases). Germline CDR1 and CDR2: SNHLY and FYNNEI. Trimming removed 2 bases from V and 5 bases from J, with 10 bases in between. The CDR3 spans 14 residues. CDR3 sequence (DNA): TGTGCCAGCAGTGAATGGGGCCTAGAAAACATTCAGTACTTC. Its protein product is CASSEWGLENIQYF. Variable domain in full (rest from reference TRBV2 and TRBJ2-4): EPEVTQTPSHQVTQMGQEVILRCVPISNHLYFYWYRQILGQKVEFLVSFYNNEISEKSEIFDDQFSVERPDGSNFTLKIRSTKLEDSAMYFCASSEWGLENIQYFGAGTRLSVL.

CDR3 sequence (DNA): TGTGCCATCGGGGTGGACAGGGACCTAAGGCCCCAGCATTTT. It yields the protein CAIGVDRDLRPQHF. The chain combines TRBV10-3 with TRBJ1-5, with TRBD1 matching over 8 bases. Germline values: CDR1 ENHRY, CDR2 SYGVKD. Germline trimming cut 8 bases from V and 9 bases from J; bases unmatched to any gene: 12. The CDR3 consists of 14 residues.

The gene calls are TRBV28 and TRBJ2-5; 7 positions agree with TRBD2. CDR1 is MDHEN and CDR2 is SYDVKM in the germline V gene. The V and J ends lost 1 base and 7 bases, in that order; junction bases with no gene match: 15. The CDR3 consists of 17 residues. CDR3 in DNA: TGTGCCAGCAGTTTATTATATGGCGGCGGGGAGGGGAGGACCCAGTACTTC. This sequence encodes CASSLLYGGGEGRTQYF.

The rearrangement joins TRBV19 to TRBJ1-1; maybe TRBD1 (5 bases). Per the germline V gene, CDR1 is LNHDA and CDR2 is SQIVND (reference sequence). The ends were cut back, 6 bases at V and 5 bases at J, with 13 bases in the middle. This CDR3 has 13 amino acids. The CDR3 DNA sequence: TGTGCCAGTAGCCAGGGACCGGGGACTGAAGCTTTCTTT. Amino acid sequence: CASSQGPGTEAFF.

This chain links TRBV6-5 with TRBJ1-1; D is unclear. Germline V gene lookup returns CDR1 MNHEY and CDR2 SVGAGI. Trimming removed 6 bases from V and 1 base from J, with 15 bases in between. The CDR3 has 15 residues. The CDR3: CASRPTATGNTEAFF. CDR3 nucleotides: TGTGCCAGCAGGCCTACAGCGACGGGGAACACTGAAGCTTTCTTT.